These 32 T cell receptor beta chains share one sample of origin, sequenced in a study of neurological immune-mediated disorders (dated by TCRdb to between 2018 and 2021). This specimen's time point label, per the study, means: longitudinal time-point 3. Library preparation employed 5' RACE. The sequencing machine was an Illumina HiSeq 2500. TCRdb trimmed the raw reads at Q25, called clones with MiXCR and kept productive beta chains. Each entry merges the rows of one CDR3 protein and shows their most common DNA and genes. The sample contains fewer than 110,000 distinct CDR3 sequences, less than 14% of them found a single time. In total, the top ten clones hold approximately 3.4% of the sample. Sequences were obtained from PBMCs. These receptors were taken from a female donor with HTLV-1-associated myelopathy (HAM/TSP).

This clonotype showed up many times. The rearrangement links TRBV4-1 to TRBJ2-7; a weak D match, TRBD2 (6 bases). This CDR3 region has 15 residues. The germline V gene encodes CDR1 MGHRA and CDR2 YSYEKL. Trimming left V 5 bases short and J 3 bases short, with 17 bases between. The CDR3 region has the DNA TGCGCCAGCAGCGAGGGCGGAGATAGCGGCTACGAGCAGTACTTC. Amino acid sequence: CASSEGGDSGYEQYF.

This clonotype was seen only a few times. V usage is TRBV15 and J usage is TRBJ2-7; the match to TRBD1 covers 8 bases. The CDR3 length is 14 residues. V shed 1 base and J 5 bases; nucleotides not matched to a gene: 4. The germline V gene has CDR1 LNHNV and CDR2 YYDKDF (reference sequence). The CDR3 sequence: CATSRADRAHEQYF. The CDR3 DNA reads TGTGCCACCAGCAGAGCGGACAGGGCCCACGAGCAGTACTTC.

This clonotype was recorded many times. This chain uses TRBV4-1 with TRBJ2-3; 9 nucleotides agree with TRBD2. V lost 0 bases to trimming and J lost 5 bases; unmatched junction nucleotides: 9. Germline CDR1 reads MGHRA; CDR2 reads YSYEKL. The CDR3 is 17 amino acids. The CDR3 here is CASSQDRAGGPVDTQYF. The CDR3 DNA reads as TGCGCCAGCAGCCAAGACCGCGCGGGGGGGCCGGTAGATACGCAGTATTTT.

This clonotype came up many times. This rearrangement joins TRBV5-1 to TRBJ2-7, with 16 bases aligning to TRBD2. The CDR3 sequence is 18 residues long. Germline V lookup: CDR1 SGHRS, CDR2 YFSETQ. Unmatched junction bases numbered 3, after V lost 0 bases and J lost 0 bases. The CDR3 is CASSLVGLAGGSSYEQYF. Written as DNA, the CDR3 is TGCGCCAGCAGCTTGGTGGGACTAGCGGGGGGGTCCTCCTACGAGCAGTACTTC.

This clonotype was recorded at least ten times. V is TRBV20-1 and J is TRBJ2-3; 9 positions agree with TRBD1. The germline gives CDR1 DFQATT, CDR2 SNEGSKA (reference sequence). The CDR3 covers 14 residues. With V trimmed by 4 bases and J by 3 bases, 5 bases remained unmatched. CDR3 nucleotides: TGCAGTGCTACTAGACAGGGGGTAACAGATACGCAGTATTTT. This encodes CSATRQGVTDTQYF.

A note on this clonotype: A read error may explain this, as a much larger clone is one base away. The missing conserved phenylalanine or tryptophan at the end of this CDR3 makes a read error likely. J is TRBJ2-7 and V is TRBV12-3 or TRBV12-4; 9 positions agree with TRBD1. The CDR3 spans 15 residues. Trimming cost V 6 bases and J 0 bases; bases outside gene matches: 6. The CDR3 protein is CASSPYRGPSYEQYL. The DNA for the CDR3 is TGTGCCAGCAGCCCCTACAGGGGGCCCTCCTACGAGCAGTACTTA.

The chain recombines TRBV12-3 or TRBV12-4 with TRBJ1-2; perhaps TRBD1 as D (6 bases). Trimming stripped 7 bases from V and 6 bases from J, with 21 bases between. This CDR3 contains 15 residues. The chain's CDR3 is CASNIPGTNRDGYTF. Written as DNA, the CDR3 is TGTGCCAGCAACATTCCAGGGACAAATCGAGATGGCTACACCTTC.

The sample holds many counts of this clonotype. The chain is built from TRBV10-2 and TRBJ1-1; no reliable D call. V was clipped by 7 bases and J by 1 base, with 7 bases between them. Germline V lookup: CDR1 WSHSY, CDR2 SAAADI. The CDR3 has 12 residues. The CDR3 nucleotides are TGCGCCAGCAACGATAGGAACACTGAAGCTTTCTTT. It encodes CASNDRNTEAFF.

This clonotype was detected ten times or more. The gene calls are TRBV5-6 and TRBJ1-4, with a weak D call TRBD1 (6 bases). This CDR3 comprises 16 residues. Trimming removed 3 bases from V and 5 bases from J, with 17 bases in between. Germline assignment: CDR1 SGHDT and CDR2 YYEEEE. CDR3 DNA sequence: TGTGCCAGCAGCTCCAGGCTTGGACAGAAGAATGAAAAACTGTTTTTT. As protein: CASSSRLGQKNEKLFF.

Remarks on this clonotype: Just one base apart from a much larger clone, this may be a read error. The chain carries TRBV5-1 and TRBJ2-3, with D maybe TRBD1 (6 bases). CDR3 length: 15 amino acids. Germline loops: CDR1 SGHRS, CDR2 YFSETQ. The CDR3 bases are TGCGCCAGCAGCCCGGACAGTCTAAGCACAAATACGCAGTATTTT. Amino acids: CASSPDSLSTNTQYF. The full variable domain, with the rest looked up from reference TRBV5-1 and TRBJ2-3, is KAGVTQTPRYLIKTRGQQVTLSCSPISGHRSVSWYQQTPGQGLQFLFEYFSETQRNKGNFPGRFSGRQFSNSRSEMNVSTLELGDSALYLCASSPDSLSTNTQYFGPGTRLTVL.

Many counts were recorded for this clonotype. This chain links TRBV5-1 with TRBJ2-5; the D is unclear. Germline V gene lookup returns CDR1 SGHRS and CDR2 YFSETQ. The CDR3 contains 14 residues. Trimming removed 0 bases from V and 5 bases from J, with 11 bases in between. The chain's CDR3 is CASSLGVRSETQYF. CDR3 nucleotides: TGCGCCAGCAGCTTGGGGGTTAGAAGCGAGACCCAGTACTTC.

The CDR3 nucleotides are TGCAGTGCGGAATTTTACAATGAGCAGTTCTTC. It yields the protein CSAEFYNEQFF. The V call is TRBV20-1, the J call TRBJ2-1; D unclear. Germline CDR1 and CDR2: DFQATT and SNEGSKA (reference sequence). The CDR3 totals 11 residues. V dropped 6 bases and J dropped 4 bases, with 7 bases sitting between them.

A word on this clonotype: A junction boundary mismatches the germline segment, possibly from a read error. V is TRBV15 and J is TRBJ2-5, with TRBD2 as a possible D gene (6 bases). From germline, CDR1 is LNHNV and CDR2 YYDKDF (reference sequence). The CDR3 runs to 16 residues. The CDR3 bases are TGTGCCACCATCAGAGACTATGGACTATCGGAGGAGACCCAGTACTTC. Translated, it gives CATIRDYGLSEETQYF.

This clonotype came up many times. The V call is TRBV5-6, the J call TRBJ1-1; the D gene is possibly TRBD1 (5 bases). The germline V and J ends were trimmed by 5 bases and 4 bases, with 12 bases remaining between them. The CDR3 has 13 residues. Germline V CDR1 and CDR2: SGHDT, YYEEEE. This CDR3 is CASSSGSGTEAFF. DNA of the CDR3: TGTGCCAGCAGTTCAGGGTCGGGCACTGAAGCTTTCTTT. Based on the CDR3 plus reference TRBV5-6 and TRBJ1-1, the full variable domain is DAGVTQSPTHLIKTRGQQVTLRCSPKSGHDTVSWYQQALGQGPQFIFQYYEEEERQRGNFPDRFSGHQFPNYSSELNVNALLLGDSALYLCASSSGSGTEAFFGQGTRLTVV.

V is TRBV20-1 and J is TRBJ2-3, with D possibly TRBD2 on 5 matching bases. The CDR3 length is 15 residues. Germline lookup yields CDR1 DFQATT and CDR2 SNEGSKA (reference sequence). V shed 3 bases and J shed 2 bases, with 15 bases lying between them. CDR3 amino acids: CSARKSLAYTDTQYF. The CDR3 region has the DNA TGCAGTGCTAGGAAGAGTCTAGCCTACACAGATACGCAGTATTTT.

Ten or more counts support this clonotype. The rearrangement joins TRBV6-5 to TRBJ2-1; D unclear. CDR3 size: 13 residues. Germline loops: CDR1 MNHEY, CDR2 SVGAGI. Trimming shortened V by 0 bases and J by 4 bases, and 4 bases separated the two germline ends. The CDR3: CASSYSRYNEQFF. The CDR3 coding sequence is TGTGCCAGCAGTTACTCCAGATACAATGAGCAGTTCTTC.

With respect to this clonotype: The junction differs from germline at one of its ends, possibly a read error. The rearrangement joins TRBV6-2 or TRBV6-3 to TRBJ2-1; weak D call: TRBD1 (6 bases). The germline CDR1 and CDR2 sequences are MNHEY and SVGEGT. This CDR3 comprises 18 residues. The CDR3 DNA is TGTTCCAGCAGTTACTCCCAGGGGCAGGCGGCCTCCTACAATGAGCAGTTCTTC. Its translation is CSSSYSQGQAASYNEQFF.

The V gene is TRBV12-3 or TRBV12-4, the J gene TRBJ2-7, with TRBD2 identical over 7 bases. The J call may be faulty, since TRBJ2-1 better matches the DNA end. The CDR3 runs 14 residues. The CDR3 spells CASTAGTTYNEQFF. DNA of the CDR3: TGTGCCAGCACCGCCGGGACTACCTACAATGAGCAGTTCTTC.

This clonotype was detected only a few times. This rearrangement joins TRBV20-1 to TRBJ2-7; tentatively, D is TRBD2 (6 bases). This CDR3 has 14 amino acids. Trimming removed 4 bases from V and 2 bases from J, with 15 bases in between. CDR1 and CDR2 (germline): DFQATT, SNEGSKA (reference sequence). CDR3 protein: CSATVGGFTYEQYF. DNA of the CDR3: TGCAGTGCTACCGTCGGAGGGTTCACCTACGAGCAGTACTTC.

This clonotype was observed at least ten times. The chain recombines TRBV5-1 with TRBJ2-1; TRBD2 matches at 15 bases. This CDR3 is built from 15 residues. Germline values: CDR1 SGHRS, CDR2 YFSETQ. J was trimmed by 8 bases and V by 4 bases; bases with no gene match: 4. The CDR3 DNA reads TGCGCCAGCAGCCGGACTAGCGGGGGGGCGTATGAGCAGTTCTTC. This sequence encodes CASSRTSGGAYEQFF.

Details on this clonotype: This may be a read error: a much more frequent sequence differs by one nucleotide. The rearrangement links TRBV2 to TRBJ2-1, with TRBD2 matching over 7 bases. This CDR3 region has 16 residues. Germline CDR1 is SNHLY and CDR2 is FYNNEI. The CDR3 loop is CDSSEEIAGPYNEQFF. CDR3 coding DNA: TGTGACAGCAGTGAGGAAATAGCGGGCCCTTACAATGAGCAGTTCTTC.

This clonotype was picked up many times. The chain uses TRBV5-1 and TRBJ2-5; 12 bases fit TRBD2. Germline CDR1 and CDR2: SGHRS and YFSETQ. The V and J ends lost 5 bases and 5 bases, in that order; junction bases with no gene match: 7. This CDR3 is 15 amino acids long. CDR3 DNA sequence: TGCGCCAGCAGGGTTACTAGCGGGGGGCAGGAGACCCAGTACTTC. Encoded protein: CASRVTSGGQETQYF.

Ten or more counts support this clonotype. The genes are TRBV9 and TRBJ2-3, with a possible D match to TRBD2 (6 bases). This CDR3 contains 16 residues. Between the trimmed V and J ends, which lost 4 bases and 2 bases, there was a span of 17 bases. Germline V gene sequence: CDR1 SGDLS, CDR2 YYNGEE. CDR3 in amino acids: CASSLRPGLPTDTQYF. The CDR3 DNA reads TGTGCCAGCAGCCTCCGCCCGGGACTCCCCACAGATACGCAGTATTTT.

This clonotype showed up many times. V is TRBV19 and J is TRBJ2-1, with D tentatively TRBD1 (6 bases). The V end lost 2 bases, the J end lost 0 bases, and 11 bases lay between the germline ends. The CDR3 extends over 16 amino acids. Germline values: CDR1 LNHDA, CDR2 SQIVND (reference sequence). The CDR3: CASSIWQGSSYNEQFF. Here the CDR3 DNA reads TGTGCCAGTAGTATATGGCAGGGGTCCTCCTACAATGAGCAGTTCTTC.

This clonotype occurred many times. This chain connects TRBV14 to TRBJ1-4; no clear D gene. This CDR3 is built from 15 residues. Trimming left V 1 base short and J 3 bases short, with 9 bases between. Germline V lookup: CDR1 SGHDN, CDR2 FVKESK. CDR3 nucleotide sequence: TGTGCCAGCAGCCAAGTATGGGGTTCTAATGAAAAACTGTTTTTT. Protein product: CASSQVWGSNEKLFF. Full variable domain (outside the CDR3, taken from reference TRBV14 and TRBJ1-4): EAGVTQFPSHSVIEKGQTVTLRCDPISGHDNLYWYRRVMGKEIKFLLHFVKESKQDESGMPNNRFLAERTGGTYSTLKVQPAELEDSGVYFCASSQVWGSNEKLFFGSGTQLSVL.

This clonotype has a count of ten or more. The CDR3 reads CASSDHISAGGYTF. The CDR3 region has the DNA TGTGCCAGCAGTGACCATATAAGTGCGGGCGGCTACACCTTC. The chain is built from TRBV2 and TRBJ1-2, with D unresolved. V lost 3 bases and J 8 bases, leaving 16 bases between the germline ends. The CDR3 is made up of 14 amino acids. Germline lookup yields CDR1 SNHLY and CDR2 FYNNEI.

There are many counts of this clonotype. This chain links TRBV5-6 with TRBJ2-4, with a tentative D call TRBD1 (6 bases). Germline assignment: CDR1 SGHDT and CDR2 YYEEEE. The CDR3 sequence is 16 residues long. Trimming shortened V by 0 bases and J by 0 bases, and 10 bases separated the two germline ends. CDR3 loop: CASSLAGVLAKNIQYF. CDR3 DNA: TGTGCCAGCAGCTTGGCAGGGGTGCTAGCCAAAAACATTCAGTACTTC.

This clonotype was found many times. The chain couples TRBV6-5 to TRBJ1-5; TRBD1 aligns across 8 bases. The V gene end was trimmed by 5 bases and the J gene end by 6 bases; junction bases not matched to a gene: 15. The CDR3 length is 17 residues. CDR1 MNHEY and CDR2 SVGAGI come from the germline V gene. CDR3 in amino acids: CASSNGGAGGSGQPQHF. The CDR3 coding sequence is TGTGCCAGCAGTAACGGGGGGGCAGGGGGCTCCGGTCAGCCCCAGCATTTT.

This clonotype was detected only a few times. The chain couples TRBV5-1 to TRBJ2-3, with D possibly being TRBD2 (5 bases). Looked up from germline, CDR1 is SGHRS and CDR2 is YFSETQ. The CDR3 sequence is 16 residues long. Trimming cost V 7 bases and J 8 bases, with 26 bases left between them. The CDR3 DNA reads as TGCGCCAGCTCCTCGGAGCGGACCCCGGGCCCTGGTACGCAGTATTTT. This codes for CASSSERTPGPGTQYF.

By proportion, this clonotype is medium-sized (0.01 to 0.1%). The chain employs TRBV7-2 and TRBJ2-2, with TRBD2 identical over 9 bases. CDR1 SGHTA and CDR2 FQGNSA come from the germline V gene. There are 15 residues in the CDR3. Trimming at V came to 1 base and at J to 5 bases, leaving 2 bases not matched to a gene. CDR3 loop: CASSLGAGGTGELFF. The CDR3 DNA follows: TGTGCCAGCAGCTTAGGGGCGGGGGGGACCGGGGAGCTGTTTTTT.

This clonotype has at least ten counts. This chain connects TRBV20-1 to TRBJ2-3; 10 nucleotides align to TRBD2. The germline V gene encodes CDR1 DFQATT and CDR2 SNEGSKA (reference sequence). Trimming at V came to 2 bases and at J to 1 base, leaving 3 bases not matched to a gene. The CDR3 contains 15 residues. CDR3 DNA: TGCAGTGCTAGAAGGCTAGCGGGGGGCACAGATACGCAGTATTTT. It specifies CSARRLAGGTDTQYF.

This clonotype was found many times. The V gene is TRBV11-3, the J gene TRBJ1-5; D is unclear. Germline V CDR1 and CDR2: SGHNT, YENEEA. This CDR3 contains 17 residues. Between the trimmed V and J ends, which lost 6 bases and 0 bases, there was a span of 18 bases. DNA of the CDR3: TGTGCCAGCAGTCTCCCTGGTTGGGCTTATAGCAATCAGCCCCAGCATTTT. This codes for CASSLPGWAYSNQPQHF. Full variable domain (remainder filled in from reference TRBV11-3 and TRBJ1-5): EAGVVQSPRYKIIEKKQPVAFWCNPISGHNTLYWYLQNLGQGPELLIRYENEEAVDDSQLPKDRFSAERLKGVDSTLKIQPAELGDSAVYLCASSLPGWAYSNQPQHFGDGTRLSIL.